This T cell receptor (beta chain) was captured in a study of response to subunit inactivated influenza vaccine. Overall study findings and caveats: After each seasonal influenza vaccination, few new T cells are recruited, the authors suggested.

This clonotype was detected ten times or more. Its antigen is undetermined. Germline-derived CDR1 and CDR2 are MNHEY and SMNVEV (reference sequence). Trimming took off 5 bases at V and 0 bases at J, with 14 bases between the two ends. The CDR3 has 15 amino acids. TCRdb re-called the RT-PCR reads with MiXCR, one entry per CDR3 protein. The table records about 180,000 distinct CDR3 sequences, approximately 8.7% of them present only once. Sequences were derived from non-naive T cells sorted from PBMCs, sampled on the day of vaccination. The V gene is TRBV27, the J gene TRBJ2-7; D is ambiguous. This clonotype originated in a man aged 45-60 years who received an inactivated influenza vaccine. Here the CDR3 reads CASSPYHDPSYEQYF. CDR3 DNA sequence: TGTGCCAGCAGTCCTTATCACGACCCCTCCTACGAGCAGTACTTC.